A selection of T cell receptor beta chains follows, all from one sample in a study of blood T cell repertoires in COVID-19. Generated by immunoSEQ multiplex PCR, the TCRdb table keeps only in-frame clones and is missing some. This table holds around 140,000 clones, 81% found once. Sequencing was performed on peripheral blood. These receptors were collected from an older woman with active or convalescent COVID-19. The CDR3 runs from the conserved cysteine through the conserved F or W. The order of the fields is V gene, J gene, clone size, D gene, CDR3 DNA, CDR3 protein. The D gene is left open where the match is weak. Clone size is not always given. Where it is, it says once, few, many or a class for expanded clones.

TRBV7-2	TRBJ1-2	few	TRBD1	TGTGCCAGCAGCTTAGGGACAGGGAGAGAGAGCTACGGCTACACCTTC	CASSLGTGRESYGYTF
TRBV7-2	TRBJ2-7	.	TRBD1	TGTGCCAGCAGCTTTTCCCCTGGACAGGAATTTAACTACGAGCAGTACTTC	CASSFSPGQEFNYEQYF
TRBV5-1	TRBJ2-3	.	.	TGCGCCAGCAGCTTAGGACTCGATACTAGCACAGATACGCAGTATTTT	CASSLGLDTSTDTQYF
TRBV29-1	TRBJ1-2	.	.	TGCAGCGTTTACTCAGGGGATGGCTACACCTTC	CSVYSGDGYTF
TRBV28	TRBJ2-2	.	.	TGTGCCAGCGCCTCCAGCGCGGGAACCGGGGAGCTGTTTTTT	CASASSAGTGELFF
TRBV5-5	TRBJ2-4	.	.	TGTGCCAGCAGCTTTCAAGGGGAAAACATTCAGTACTTC	CASSFQGENIQYF
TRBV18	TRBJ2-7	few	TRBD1	TGTGCCAGCTCACCCGACAGGGAACCCTACGAGCAGTACTTC	CASSPDREPYEQYF
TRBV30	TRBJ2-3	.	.	TGTGCCTGCGATGCGGCTCGCACAGATACGCAGTATTTT	CACDAARTDTQYF
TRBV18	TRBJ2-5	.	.	TGTGCCAGCTCACCATTTGCAGGGCTGGGTGGAGAGACCCAGTACTTC	CASSPFAGLGGETQYF
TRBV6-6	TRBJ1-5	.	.	TGTGCCAGCGACACAAGCAATCAGCCCCAGCATTTT	CASDTSNQPQHF
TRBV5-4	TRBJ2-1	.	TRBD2	TGTGCCAGCAGCTTGGGACTAGCGGGGGTCTCCAATGAGCAGTTCTTC	CASSLGLAGVSNEQFF
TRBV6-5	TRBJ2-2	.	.	TGTGCCAGCAGTTACTCTATTTCCCCCCCCGGGGAGCTGTTTTTT	CASSYSISPPGELFF
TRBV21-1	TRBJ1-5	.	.	TGTGCCAGCAGCAAAGTGAGGTCGGGACAGGGTAATCATCAGCCCCAGCATTTT	CASSKVRSGQGNHQPQHF
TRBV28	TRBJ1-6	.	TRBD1	TGTGCCAGTACTCCTCCAGTTCAGGGGGGCTCACCCCTCCACTTT	CASTPPVQGGSPLHF
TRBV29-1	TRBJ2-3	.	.	TGCAGCGTTGAAGATCCGGCAGGACGGGACACAGATACGCAGTATTTT	CSVEDPAGRDTDTQYF
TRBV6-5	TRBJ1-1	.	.	TGTGCCAGCAGTTACCGACAGGCAAACACTGAAGCTTTCTTT	CASSYRQANTEAFF
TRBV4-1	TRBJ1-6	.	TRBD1	TGCGCCAGCAGCCTTCAATCCGACAGGGGGCTGTCACCCCTCCACTTT	CASSLQSDRGLSPLHF
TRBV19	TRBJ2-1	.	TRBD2	TGTGCCACCTCGACTAGCGGGAGGGCCATGGATGAGCAGTTCTTC	CATSTSGRAMDEQFF
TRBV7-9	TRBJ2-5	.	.	TGTGCCAGCAGCTTTGGCCTCAGCCAAGAGACCCAGTACTTC	CASSFGLSQETQYF
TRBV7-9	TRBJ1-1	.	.	TGTGCCAGCAGCGTACAGGGAAACACTGAAGCTTTCTTT	CASSVQGNTEAFF
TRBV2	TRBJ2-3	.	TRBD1	TGTGCCAGCAGCGGACAGGGTCGCACAGATACGCAGTATTTT	CASSGQGRTDTQYF
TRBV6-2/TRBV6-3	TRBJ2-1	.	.	TGTGCCAGCAGTTACTCGTGGAGGGTCTCCTACAATGAGCAGTTCTTC	CASSYSWRVSYNEQFF
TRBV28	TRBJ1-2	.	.	TGTGCCAGCAGTTCCTCTTTTGGCTACACCTTC	CASSSSFGYTF
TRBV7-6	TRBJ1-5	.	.	TGTGCCAGCAGCTTAGGGTCCGGGGATCAGCCCCAGCATTTT	CASSLGSGDQPQHF
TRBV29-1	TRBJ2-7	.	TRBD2	TGCAGCGTAGAAGGACTAGCGGACGAGCAGTACTTC	CSVEGLADEQYF
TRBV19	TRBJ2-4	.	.	TGTGCCAGCAAACCTGGACTTTTTCTAGCCAAAAACATTCAGTACTTC	CASKPGLFLAKNIQYF
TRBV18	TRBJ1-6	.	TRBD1	TGTGCCAGCTCGCCTTCGGGGCAGGGGGCGGAAAATTCACCCCTCCACTTT	CASSPSGQGAENSPLHF
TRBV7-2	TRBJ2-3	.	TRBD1	TGTGCCAGCACCCGGGACAGGGGACGAGATACGCAGTATTTT	CASTRDRGRDTQYF
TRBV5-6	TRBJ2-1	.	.	TGTGCCAGCAGAACGGGGGAGGTATGGGGAAATGAGCAGTTCTTC	CASRTGEVWGNEQFF
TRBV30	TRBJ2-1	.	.	TGTGCCTGGAGTGACGAGGCGCGGCATGAGCAGTTCTTC	CAWSDEARHEQFF
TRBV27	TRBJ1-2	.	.	TGTGCCAGCAGTTTATTAGGTGCGGGGGCTGGCAACTATGGCTACACCTTC	CASSLLGAGAGNYGYTF
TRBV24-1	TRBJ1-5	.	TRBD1	TGTGCCACCAGTGATTCTCGACAGGGGTGGGATCAGCCCCAGCATTTT	CATSDSRQGWDQPQHF
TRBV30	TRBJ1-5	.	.	TGTGCCTGGAGTGTAGAAGGACGGGAGAATCAGCCCCAGCATTTT	CAWSVEGRENQPQHF
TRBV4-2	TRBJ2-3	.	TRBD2	TGTGCCAGCAGCCTCGGACTAGCGGGGGGGCTGAGAGATACGCAGTATTTT	CASSLGLAGGLRDTQYF
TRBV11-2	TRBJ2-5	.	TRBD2	TGTGCCAGCAGCTTATGGGCGGGGGGGGACACCCAGTACTTC	CASSLWAGGDTQYF
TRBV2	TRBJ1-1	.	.	TGTGCCAGCAGTGACCAGGGATCTGAAGCTTTCTTT	CASSDQGSEAFF
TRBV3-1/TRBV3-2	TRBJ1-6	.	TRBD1	TGTGCCAGCAGCCCCCGGGACAGACATTCACCCCTCCACTTT	CASSPRDRHSPLHF
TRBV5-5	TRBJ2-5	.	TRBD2	TGTGCCAGCAGCAAGGGACTAGCGGGGGGTGAGGAGACCCAGTACTTC	CASSKGLAGGEETQYF
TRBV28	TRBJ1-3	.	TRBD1	TGTGCCAGCAGTTTGGGACAGGGGACTGGAAACACCATATATTTT	CASSLGQGTGNTIYF
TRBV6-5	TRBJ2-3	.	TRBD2	TGTGCCAGCAGTTACGCGCTAGCGGGAGGCACAGATACGCAGTATTTT	CASSYALAGGTDTQYF
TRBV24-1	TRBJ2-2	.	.	TGTGCCACCAGTGATCCCATTGTCCCGCCAGACACCGGGGAGCTGTTTTTT	CATSDPIVPPDTGELFF
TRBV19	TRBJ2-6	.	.	TGTGCCACCAGGATGCAGGGAACTGGGGCCAACGTCCTGACTTTC	CATRMQGTGANVLTF
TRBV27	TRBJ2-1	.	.	TGTGCCAGCAGCCGGGATTACTCCTACAATGAGCAGTTCTTC	CASSRDYSYNEQFF